This T cell receptor (beta chain) is from a study of response to subunit inactivated influenza vaccine. Study outcomes and limitations: Authors proposed each seasonal influenza vaccination draws in few new T cells.

Trimming removed 3 bases at V and 1 base at J, with 5 bases between. This CDR3 is built from 13 residues. Germline CDR1 is LGHDT and CDR2 is YNNKEL (reference sequence). This clonotype showed up just once. Its antigen is currently unknown. TCRdb itself ran the RT-PCR reads through MiXCR, one entry per CDR3 protein. The sample comprises approximately 230,000 distinct CDR3 sequences, over 9% of which are singletons, and 7.5% to 10% rests with the top ten. This clonotype was obtained from a man aged 50-60 years who received an inactivated influenza vaccine. The chain links TRBV3-1 to TRBJ2-3; D uncertain. The sequencing used non-naive T cells sorted from PBMCs, collected around 15 days before vaccination. The CDR3 DNA reads TGTGCCAGCAGCCACTACGGCACAGATACGCAGTATTTT. Its translation is CASSHYGTDTQYF.